This TCR beta chain was captured by sequencing in a study of vaccination and CD4 T cells after COVID-19. For the study at large: Two doses of either BNT162b2 or mRNA-1273 vaccine were given to participants. Samples after vaccination came a median 72 days past dose two, ranging 14 to 241.

Concerning this clonotype: Its specificity is unknown.

Sequenced with the Oncomine TCR Beta short-read assay was DNA taken from cultured CD4+ T cells. TCRdb re-called the PCR reads with MiXCR, one entry per CDR3 protein. The sample includes about 1,400 distinct CDR3 sequences, less than 55% of them seen just once. Noted treatment: roughly 11-day PBMC culture with coronavirus spike peptide pools or control peptides (ViraFEST assay). The collection of CD4+ T cells from the unexposed donor took place before the COVID-19 pandemic (2011-2018). In germline, CDR1 is ENHRY, CDR2 SYGVKD. V was pared by 5 bases and J by 5 bases, with 21 bases between. This CDR3 has 16 amino acids.

J is TRBJ1-2 and V is TRBV10-3; D perhaps matches TRBD1 (6 bases). The TCR comes from a human donor in good health. The source material was CD4+ T cells from blood, cultured in vitro. The CDR3 region has the DNA TGTGCCATCAGTCAAGCTGGGGGCGGAGGGGAGTATGGCTACACCTTC. This encodes CAISQAGGGGEYGYTF.